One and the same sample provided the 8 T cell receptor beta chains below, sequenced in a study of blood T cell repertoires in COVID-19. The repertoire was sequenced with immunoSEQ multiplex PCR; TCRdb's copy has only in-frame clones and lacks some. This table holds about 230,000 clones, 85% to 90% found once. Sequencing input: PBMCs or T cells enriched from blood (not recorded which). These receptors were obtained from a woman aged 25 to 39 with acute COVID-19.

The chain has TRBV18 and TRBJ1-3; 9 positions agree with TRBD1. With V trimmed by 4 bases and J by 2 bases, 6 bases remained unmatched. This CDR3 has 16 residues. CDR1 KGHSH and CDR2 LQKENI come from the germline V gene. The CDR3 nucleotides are TGTGCCAGCTCACTGGGGACAGGGATGGCTGGAAACACCATATATTTT. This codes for CASSLGTGMAGNTIYF. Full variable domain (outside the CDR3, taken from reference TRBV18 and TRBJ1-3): NAGVMQNPRHLVRRRGQEARLRCSPMKGHSHVYWYRQLPEEGLKFMVYLQKENIIDESGMPKERFSAEFPKEGPSILRIQQVVRGDSAAYFCASSLGTGMAGNTIYFGEGSWLTVV.

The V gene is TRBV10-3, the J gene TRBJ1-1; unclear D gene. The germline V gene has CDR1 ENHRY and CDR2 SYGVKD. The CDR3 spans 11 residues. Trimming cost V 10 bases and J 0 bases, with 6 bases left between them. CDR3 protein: CATALNTEAFF. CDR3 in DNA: TGTGCCACCGCGTTGAACACTGAAGCTTTCTTT.

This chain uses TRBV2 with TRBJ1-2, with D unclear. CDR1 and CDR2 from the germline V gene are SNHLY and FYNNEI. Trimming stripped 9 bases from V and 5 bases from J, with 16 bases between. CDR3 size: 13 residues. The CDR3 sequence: CARTSSGRYGYTF. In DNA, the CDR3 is TGTGCCAGGACGAGTTCCGGCAGGTATGGCTACACCTTC. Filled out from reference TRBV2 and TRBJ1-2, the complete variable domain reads EPEVTQTPSHQVTQMGQEVILRCVPISNHLYFYWYRQILGQKVEFLVSFYNNEISEKSEIFDDQFSVERPDGSNFTLKIRSTKLEDSAMYFCARTSSGRYGYTFGSGTRLTVV.

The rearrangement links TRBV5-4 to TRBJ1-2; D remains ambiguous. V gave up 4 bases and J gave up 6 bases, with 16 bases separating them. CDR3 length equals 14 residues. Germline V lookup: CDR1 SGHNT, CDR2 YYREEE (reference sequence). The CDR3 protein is CASSTWATLHGYTF. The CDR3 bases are TGTGCCAGCAGCACCTGGGCCACACTCCATGGCTACACCTTC.

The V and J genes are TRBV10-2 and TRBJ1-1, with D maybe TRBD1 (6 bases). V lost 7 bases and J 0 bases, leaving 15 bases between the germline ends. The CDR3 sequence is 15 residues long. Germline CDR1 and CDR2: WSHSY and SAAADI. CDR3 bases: TGCGCCAGCACGGACAGACAGATGTTGAACACTGAAGCTTTCTTT. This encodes CASTDRQMLNTEAFF.

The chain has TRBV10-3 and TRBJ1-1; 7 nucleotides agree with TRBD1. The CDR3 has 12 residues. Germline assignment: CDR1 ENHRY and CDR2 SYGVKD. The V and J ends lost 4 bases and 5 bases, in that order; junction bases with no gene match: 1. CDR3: CAISAQGTEAFF. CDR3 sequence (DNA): TGTGCCATCAGTGCACAGGGGACTGAAGCTTTCTTT.

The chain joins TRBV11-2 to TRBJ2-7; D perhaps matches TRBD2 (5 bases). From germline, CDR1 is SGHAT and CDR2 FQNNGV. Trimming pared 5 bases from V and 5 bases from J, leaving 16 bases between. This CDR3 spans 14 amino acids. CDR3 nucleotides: TGTGCCAGCAGCCTAAGCGGAGCAATAAACGAGCAGTACTTC. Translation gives CASSLSGAINEQYF.

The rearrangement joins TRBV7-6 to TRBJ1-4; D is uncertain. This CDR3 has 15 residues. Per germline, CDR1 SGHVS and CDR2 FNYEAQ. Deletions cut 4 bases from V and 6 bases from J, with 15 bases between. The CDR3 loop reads CASSSAGRLDEKLFF. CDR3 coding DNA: TGTGCCAGCAGCTCCGCGGGTCGGTTGGATGAAAAACTGTTTTTT.